This record looks at one T cell receptor (beta chain) sequence and its context. This clone came up a few times. Its target antigen remains unknown. No base-level quality is on record; no much larger clone is a single base apart. This entry is derived from a study of metastatic and nonmetastatic thyroid tumors (dated by TCRdb to about 2020). About the full investigation: Repertoires were compared across peripheral blood and tumor or nodule tissue samples from malignant and benign thyroid patients. Study-wide findings and limitations: TCR beta diversity was reported as significantly higher in malignant tumors than in benign nodules, in both blood and tumor samples.

Receptors were amplified or captured by PCR. The listed sequencing device is Illumina HiSeq 4000. High-throughput sequencing was used to profile the TCR beta-chain CDR3 region of every patient. Turning to the authors' computational methods: The researchers built a classifier to tell apart papillary thyroid cancer patients with distant metastasis, based on CDR3 differences among clinicopathological groups. The Shannon index was used to measure repertoire diversity, and the Morisita-Horn index was used to measure how similar tumor and blood repertoires were. Through fastp at Q25 and MiXCR, TCRdb rebuilt clones from the public reads, retaining in-frame beta chains. The V and J calls come from TCRdb's annotation, not from the publication. This sample has tens of thousands of clones in its table, and less than 25% of those were observed once. The ten largest clonotypes hold about 3.8% of the sample. Per the germline V gene, MNHNS is the CDR1 and SASEGT is the CDR2. Deletion took 0 bases off V and 4 bases off J, with a span of 18 bases between the germline ends. The CDR3 holds 17 amino acids from the cysteine to the phenylalanine. Only CDR3 DNA is held: 51 bases, read in frame from base 1.

No treatment had been received by any patient before thyroid surgery. The study retrospectively analysed patient clinical samples collected from about 2011 to 2018 using T-cell receptor beta sequencing. The chain was built from TRBV6-1 and TRBJ1-2, with no reliable assignment of the D segment. The clonotype was recovered from a male donor with papillary thyroid cancer or a benign thyroid nodule (not recorded which). Some clones in this sample may be carry-over from other donors' samples. The sequenced material came from blood. This receptor carries the CDR3 CASSEALVGLRSYGYTF. The DNA sequence reads TGTGCCAGCAGTGAAGCGCTCGTCGGCCTACGCTCCTATGGCTACACCTTC.